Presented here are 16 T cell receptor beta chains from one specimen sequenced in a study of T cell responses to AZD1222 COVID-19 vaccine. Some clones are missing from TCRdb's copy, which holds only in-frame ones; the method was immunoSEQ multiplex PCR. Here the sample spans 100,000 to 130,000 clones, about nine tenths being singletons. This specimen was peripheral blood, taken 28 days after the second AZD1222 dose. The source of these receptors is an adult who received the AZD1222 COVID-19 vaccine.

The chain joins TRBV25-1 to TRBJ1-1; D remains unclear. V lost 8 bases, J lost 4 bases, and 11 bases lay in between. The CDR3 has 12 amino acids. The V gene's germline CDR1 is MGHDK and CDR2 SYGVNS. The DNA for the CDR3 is TGTGCCAGCGTTGGGAGTGGCACTGAAGCTTTCTTT. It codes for CASVGSGTEAFF.

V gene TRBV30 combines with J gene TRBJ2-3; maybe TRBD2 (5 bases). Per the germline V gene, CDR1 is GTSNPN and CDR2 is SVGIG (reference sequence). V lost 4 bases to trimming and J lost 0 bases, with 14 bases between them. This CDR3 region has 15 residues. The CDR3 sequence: CAWNAGLSSTDTQYF. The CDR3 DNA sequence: TGTGCCTGGAATGCTGGACTTTCTAGCACAGATACGCAGTATTTT.

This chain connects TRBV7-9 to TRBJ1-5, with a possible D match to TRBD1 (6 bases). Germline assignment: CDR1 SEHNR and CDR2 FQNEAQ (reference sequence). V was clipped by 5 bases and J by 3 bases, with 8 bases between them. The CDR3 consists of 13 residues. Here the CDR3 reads CASSRDTNQPQHF. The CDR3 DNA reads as TGTGCCAGCAGCCGGGACACCAATCAGCCCCAGCATTTT.

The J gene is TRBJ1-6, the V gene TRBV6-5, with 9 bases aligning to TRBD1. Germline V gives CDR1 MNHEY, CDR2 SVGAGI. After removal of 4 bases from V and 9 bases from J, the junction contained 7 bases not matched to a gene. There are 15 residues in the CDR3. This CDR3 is CASSFLGQGSSPLHF. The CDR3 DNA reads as TGTGCCAGCAGTTTCCTTGGACAGGGGAGTTCACCCCTCCACTTT.

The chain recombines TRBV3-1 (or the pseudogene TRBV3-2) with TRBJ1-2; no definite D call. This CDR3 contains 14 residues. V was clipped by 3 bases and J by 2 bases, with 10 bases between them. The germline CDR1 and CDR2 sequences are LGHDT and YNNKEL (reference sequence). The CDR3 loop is CASSHRTSNYGYTF. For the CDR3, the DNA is TGTGCCAGCAGCCACCGGACGTCGAACTATGGCTACACCTTC.

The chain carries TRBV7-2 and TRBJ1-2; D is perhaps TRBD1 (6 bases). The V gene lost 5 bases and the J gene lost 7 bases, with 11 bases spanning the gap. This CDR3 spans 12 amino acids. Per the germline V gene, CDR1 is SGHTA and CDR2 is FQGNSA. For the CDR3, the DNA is TGTGCCAGCAGCCACAGGGTTATTGGCTACACCTTC. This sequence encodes CASSHRVIGYTF.

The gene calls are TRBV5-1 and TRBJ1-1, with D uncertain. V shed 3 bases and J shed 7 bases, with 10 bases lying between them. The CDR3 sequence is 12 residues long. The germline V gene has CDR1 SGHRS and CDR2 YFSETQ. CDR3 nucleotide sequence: TGCGCCAGCAGCTGGCCGGGCAGTGAAGCTTTCTTT. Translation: CASSWPGSEAFF.

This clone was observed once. Written as DNA, the CDR3 is TGTGCCAGCAGTTCGGCGGATAACTGGGGCTACACCTTC. Amino acids: CASSSADNWGYTF. This rearrangement joins TRBV27 to TRBJ1-2; D ambiguous. The germline V gene encodes CDR1 MNHEY and CDR2 SMNVEV (reference sequence). The V end was cut by 4 bases, the J end by 8 bases, with 14 bases between. This CDR3 has 13 residues.

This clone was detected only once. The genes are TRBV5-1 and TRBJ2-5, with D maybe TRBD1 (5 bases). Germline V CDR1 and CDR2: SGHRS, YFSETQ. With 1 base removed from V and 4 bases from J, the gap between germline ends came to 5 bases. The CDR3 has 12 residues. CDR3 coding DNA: TGCGCCAGCAGCTTGCAGGGAGAGACCCAGTACTTC. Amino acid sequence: CASSLQGETQYF.

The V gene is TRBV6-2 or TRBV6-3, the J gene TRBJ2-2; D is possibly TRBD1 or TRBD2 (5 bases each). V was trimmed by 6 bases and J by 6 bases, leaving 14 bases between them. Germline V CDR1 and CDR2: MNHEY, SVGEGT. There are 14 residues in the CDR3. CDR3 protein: CASSRDPSPGELFF. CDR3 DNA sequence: TGTGCCAGCAGCCGGGACCCCAGTCCCGGGGAGCTGTTTTTT.

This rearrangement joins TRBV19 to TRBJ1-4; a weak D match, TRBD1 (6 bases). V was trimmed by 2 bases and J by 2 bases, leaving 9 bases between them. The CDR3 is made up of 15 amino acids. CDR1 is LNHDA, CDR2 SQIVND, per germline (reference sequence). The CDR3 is CASSIQGYTNEKLFF. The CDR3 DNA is TGTGCCAGTAGTATACAGGGGTACACTAATGAAAAACTGTTTTTT.

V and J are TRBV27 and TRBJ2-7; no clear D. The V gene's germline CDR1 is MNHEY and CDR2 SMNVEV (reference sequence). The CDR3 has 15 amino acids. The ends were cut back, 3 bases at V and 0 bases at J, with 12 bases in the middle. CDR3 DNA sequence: TGTGCCAGCAGTTTTCAAGCGCGAGACTCCTACGAGCAGTACTTC. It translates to CASSFQARDSYEQYF.

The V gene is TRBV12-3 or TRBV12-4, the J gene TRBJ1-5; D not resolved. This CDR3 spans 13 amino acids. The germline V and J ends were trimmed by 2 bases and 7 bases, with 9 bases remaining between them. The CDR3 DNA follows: TGTGCCAGCAGTTTATACGAGGGACAGCCCCAGCATTTT. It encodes CASSLYEGQPQHF.

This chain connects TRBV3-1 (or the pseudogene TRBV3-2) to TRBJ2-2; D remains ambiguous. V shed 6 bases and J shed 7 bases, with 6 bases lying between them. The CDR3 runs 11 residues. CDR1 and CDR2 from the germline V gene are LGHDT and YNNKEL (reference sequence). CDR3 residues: CASRQYGELFF. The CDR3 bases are TGTGCCAGCAGACAATACGGGGAGCTGTTTTTT.

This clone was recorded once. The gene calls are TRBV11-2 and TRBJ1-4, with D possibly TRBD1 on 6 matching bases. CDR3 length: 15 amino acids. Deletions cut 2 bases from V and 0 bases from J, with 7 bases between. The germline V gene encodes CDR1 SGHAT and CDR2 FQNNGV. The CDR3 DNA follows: TGTGCCAGCAGCTTAAGGGGGGCAACTAATGAAAAACTGTTTTTT. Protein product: CASSLRGATNEKLFF.

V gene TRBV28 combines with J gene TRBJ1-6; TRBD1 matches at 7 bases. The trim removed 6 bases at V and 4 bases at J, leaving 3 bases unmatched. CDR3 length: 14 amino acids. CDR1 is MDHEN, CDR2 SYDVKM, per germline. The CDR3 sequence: CASRPGQYNSPLHF. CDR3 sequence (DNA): TGTGCCAGCAGACCGGGACAGTATAATTCACCCCTCCACTTT.